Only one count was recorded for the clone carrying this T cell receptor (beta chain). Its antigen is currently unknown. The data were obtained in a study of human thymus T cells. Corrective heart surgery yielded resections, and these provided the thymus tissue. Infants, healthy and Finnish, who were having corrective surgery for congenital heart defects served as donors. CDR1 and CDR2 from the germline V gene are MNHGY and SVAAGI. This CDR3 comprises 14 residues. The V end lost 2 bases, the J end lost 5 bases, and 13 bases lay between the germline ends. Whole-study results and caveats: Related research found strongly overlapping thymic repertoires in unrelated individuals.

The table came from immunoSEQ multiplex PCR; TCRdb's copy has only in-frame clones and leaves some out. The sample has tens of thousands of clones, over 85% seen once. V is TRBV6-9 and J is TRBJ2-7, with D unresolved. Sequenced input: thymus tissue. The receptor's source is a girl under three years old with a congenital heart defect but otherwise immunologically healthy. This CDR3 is CASSYRPQIHEQYF. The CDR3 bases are TGTGCCAGCAGTTATCGTCCACAGATCCACGAGCAGTACTTC.